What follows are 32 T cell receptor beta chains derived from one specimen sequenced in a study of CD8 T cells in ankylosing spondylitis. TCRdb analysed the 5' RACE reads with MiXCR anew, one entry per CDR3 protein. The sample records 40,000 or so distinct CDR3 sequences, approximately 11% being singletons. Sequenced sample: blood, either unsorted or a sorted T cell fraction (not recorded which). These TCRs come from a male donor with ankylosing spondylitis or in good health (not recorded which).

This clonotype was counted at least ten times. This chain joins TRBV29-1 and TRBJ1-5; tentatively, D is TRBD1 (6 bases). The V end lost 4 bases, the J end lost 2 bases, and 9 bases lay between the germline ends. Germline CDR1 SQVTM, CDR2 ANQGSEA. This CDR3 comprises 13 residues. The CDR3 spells CSVGPGGNQPQHF. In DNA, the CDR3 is TGCAGCGTTGGACCAGGGGGCAATCAGCCCCAGCATTTT.

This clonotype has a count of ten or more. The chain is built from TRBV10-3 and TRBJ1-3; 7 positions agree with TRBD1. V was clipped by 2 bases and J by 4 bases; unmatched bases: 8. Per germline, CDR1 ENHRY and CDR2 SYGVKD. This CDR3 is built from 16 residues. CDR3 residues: CAISETRQGGGNTIYF. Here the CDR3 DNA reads TGTGCCATCAGTGAGACCAGACAGGGAGGAGGAAACACCATATATTTT.

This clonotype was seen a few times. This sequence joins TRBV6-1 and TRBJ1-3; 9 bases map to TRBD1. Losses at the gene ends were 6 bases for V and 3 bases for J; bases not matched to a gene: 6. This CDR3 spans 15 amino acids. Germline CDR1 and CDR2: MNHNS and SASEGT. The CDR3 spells CASRSTGGVGNTIYF. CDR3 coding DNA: TGTGCCAGCAGATCGACAGGGGGTGTTGGAAACACCATATATTTT.

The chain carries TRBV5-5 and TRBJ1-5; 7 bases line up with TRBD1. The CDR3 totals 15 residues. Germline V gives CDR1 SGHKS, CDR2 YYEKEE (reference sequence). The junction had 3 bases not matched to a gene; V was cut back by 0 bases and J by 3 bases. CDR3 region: CASSLEGASNQPQHF. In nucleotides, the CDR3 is TGTGCCAGCAGCTTGGAGGGGGCCTCCAATCAGCCCCAGCATTTT.

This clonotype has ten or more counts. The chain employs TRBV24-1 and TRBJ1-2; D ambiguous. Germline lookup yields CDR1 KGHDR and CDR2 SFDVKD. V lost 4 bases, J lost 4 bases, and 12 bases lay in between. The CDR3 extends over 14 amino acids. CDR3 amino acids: CATSDRTLTYGYTF. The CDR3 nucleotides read TGTGCCACCAGTGACCGGACCTTGACCTATGGCTACACCTTC.

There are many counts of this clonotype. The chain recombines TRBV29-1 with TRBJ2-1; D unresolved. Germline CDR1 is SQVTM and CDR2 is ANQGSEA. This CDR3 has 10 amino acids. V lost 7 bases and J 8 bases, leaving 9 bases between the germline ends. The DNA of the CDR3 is TGCAGCGCCGGGTTGGATGAGCAGTTCTTC. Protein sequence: CSAGLDEQFF.

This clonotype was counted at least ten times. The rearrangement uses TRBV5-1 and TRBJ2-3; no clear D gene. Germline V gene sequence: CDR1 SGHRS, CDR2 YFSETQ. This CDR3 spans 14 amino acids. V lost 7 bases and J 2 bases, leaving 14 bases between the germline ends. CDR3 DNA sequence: TGCGCCAGCGGGTCATTAATTACCACAGATACGCAGTATTTT. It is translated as CASGSLITTDTQYF.

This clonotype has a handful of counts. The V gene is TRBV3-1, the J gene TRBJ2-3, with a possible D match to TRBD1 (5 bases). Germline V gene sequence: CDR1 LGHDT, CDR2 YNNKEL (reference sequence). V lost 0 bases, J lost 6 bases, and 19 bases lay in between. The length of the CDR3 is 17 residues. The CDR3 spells CASSQDGNLGWGDTQYF. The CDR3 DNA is TGTGCCAGCAGCCAAGATGGAAATCTTGGATGGGGCGATACGCAGTATTTT.

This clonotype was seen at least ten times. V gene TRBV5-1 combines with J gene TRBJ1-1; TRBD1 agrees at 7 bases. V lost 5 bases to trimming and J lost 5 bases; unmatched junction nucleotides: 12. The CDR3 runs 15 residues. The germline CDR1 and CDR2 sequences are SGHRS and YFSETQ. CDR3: CASRPIGAGGTEAFF. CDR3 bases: TGCGCCAGCAGGCCCATCGGGGCAGGGGGGACTGAAGCTTTCTTT. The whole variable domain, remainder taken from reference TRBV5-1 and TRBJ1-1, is KAGVTQTPRYLIKTRGQQVTLSCSPISGHRSVSWYQQTPGQGLQFLFEYFSETQRNKGNFPGRFSGRQFSNSRSEMNVSTLELGDSALYLCASRPIGAGGTEAFFGQGTRLTVV.

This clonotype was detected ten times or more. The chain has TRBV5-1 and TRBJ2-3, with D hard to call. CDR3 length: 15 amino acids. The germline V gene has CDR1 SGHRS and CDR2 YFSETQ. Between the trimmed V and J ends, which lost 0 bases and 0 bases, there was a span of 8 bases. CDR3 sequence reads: CASSLEPSSTDTQYF. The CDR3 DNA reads TGCGCCAGCAGCTTGGAACCTTCCAGCACAGATACGCAGTATTTT.

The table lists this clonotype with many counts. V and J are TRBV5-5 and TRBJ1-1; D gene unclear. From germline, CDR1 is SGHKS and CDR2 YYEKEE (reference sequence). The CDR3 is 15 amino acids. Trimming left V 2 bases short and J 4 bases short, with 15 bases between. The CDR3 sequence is CASSFLEVGTTEAFF. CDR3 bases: TGTGCCAGCAGCTTTCTAGAAGTGGGTACCACTGAAGCTTTCTTT.

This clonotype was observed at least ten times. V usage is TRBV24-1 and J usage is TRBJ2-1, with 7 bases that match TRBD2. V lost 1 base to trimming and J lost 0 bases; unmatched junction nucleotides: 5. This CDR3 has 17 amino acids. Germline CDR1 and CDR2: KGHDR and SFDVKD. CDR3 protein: CATSDFKAGSSYNEQFF. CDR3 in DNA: TGTGCCACCAGTGATTTTAAAGCGGGGAGCTCCTACAATGAGCAGTTCTTC.

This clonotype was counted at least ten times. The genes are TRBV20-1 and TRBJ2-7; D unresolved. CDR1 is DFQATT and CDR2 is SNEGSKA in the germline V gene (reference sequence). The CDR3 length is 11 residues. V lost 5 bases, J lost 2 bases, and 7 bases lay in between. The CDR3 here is CSARTAYEQYF. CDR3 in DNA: TGCAGTGCTCGGACGGCCTACGAGCAGTACTTC.

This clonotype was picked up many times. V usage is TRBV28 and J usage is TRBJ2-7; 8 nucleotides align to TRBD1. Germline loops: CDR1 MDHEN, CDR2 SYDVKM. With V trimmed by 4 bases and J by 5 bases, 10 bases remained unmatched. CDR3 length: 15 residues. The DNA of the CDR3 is TGTGCCAGCAGTTCCCCCCGGACAGGGCCCCACGAGCAGTACTTC. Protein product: CASSSPRTGPHEQYF.

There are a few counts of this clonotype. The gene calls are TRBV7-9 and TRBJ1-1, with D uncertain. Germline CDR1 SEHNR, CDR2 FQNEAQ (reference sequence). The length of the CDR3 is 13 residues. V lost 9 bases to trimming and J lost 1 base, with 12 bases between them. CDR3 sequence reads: CASPKTANTEAFF. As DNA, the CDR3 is TGTGCCAGTCCGAAGACGGCGAACACTGAAGCTTTCTTT.

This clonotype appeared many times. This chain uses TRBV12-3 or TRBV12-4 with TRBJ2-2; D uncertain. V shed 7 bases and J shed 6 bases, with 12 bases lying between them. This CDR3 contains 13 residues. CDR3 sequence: CASTPGVPGELFF. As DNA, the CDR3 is TGTGCCAGCACCCCCGGCGTTCCCGGGGAGCTGTTTTTT.

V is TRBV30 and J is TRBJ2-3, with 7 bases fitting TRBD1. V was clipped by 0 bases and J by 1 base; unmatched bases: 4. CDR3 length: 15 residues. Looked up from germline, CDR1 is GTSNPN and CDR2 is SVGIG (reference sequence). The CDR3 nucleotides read TGTGCCTGGAGTGTAAAGGGGGCGGGCACAGATACGCAGTATTTT. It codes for CAWSVKGAGTDTQYF.

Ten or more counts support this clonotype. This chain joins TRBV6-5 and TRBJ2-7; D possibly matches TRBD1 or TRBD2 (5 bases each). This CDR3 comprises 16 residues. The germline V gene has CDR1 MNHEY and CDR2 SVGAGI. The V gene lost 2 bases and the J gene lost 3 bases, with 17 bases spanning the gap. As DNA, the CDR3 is TGTGCCAGCAGTTACCGCCAGGGTCGGAGGAGCTACGAGCAGTACTTC. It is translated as CASSYRQGRRSYEQYF.

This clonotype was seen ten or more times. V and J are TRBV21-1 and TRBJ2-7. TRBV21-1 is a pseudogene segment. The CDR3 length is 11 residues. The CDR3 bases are TGTGCCAGCAGCAAGAGCTCCGAGCAGTACTTC. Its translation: CASSKSSEQYF.

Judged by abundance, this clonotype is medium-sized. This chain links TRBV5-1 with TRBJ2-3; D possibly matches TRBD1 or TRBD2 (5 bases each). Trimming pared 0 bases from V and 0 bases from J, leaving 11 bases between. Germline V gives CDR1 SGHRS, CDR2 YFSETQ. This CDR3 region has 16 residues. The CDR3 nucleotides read TGCGCCAGCAGCTTGGTGGGGGACGCTAGCACAGATACGCAGTATTTT. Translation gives CASSLVGDASTDTQYF.

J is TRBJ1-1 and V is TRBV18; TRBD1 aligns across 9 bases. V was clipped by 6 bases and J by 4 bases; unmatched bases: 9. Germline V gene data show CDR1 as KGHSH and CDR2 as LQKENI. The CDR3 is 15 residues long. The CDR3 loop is CASSRGQGRSTEAFF. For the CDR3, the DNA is TGTGCCAGCTCGCGTGGACAGGGGCGGAGCACTGAAGCTTTCTTT.

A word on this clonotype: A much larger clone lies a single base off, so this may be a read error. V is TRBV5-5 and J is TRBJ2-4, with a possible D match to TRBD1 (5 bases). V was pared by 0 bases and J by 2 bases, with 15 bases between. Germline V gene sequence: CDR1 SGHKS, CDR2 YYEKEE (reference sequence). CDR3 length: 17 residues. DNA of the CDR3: TGTGCCAGCAGCTTGGAGTGGGGCAAAATAACCAAAAACATTCAGTACTTC. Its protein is CASSLEWGKITKNIQYF.

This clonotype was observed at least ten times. CDR3 sequence (DNA): TGTGCCAGCAGCTTAAAGCCGGGACAGGGGGCTTTCGGGGAGCTGTTTTTT. This encodes CASSLKPGQGAFGELFF. The chain recombines TRBV5-8 with TRBJ2-2, with 12 bases that match TRBD1. J was trimmed by 7 bases and V by 2 bases; bases with no gene match: 9. The CDR3 totals 17 residues. CDR1 is SGHTS and CDR2 is YDEGEE in the germline V gene.

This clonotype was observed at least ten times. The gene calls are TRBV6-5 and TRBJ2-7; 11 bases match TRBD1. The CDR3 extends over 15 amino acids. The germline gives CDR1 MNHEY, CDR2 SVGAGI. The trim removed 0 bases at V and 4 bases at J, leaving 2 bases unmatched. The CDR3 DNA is TGTGCCAGCAGTTACTCGGGACAGGGGGTTTACGAGCAGTACTTC. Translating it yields CASSYSGQGVYEQYF.

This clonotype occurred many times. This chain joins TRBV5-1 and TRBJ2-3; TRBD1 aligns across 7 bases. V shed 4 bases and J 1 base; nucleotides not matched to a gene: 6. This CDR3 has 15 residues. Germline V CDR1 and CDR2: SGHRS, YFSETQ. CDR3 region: CASSEGAFGTDTQYF. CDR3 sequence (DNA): TGCGCCAGCAGCGAGGGGGCATTTGGCACAGATACGCAGTATTTT.

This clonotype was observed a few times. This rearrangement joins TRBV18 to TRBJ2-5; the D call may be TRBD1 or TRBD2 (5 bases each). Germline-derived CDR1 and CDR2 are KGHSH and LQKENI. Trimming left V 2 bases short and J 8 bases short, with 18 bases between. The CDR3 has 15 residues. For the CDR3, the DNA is TGTGCCAGCTCACCAACCGCAGGGACGGGGATAACCCAGTACTTC. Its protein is CASSPTAGTGITQYF.

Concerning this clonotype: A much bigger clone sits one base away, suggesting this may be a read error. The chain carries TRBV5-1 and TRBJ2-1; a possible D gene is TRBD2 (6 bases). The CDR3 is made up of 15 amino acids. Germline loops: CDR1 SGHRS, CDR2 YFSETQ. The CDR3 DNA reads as TGCGCCAGCAGCCCGACTAGTGAAGCCTACAATGCGCAGTTCTTC. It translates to CASSPTSEAYNAQFF.

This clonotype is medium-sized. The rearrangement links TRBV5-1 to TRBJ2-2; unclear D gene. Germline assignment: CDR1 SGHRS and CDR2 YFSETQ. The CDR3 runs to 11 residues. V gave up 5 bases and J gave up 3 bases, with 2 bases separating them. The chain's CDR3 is CASSDTGELFF. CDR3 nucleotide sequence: TGCGCCAGCAGTGACACCGGGGAGCTGTTTTTT.

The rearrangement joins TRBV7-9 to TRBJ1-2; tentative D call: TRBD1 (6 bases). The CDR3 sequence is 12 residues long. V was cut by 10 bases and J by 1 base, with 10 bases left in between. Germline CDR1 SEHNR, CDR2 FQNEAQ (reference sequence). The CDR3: CANRVLNYGYTF. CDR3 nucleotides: TGTGCCAACAGGGTTCTTAACTATGGCTACACCTTC.

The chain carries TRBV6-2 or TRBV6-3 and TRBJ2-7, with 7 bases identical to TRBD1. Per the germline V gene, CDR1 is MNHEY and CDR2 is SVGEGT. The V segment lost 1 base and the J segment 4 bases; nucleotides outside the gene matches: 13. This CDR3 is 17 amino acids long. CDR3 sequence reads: CASSYLLRQGPHYEQYF. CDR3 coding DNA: TGTGCCAGCAGTTACTTGCTCCGACAGGGTCCCCATTACGAGCAGTACTTC.

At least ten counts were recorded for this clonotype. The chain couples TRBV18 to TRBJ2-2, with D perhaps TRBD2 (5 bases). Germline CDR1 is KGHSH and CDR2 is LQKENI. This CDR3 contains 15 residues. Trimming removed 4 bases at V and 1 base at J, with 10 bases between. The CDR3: CASSLEGRNTGELFF. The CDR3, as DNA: TGTGCCAGCTCACTAGAGGGCAGGAACACCGGGGAGCTGTTTTTT.

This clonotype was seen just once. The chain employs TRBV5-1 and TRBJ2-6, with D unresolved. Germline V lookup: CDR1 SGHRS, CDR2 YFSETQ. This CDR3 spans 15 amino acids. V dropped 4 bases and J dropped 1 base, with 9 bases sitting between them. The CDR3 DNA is TGCGCCAGCAGCCCGTTAGGGTCTGGGGCCAACGTCCTGACTTTC. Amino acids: CASSPLGSGANVLTF.